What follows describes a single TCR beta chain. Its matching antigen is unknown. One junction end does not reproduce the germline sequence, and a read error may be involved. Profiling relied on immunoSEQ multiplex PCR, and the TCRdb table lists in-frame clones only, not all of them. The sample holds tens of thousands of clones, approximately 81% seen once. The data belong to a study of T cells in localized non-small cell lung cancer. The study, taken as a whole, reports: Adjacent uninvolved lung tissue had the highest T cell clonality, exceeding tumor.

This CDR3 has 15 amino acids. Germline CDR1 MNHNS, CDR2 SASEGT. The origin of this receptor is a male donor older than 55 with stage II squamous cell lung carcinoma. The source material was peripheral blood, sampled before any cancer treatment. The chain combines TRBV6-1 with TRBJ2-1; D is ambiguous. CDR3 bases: TGCGCCAGCAGTGAGTTTGACACCTCCCACAATGAGCAGTTCTTC. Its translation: CASSEFDTSHNEQFF.